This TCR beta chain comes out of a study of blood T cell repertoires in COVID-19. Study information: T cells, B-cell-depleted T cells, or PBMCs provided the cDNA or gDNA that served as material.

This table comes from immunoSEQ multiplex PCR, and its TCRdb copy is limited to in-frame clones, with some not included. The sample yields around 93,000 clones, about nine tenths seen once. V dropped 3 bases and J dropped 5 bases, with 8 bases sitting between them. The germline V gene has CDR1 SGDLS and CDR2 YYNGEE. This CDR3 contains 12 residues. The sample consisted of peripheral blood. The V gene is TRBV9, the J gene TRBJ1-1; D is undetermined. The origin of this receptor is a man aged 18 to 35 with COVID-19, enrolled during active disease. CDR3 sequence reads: CASSGSETEAFF. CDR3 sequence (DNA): TGTGCCAGCAGCGGTAGCGAGACTGAAGCTTTCTTT.